This TCR beta chain was found in a study of CD8 T cells in Susac syndrome. RNA in amounts of roughly 0.5 to 1 ug was reverse transcribed with random hexamers. Via MiXCR, TCRdb re-called the immunoSEQ multiplex PCR reads, giving one row per CDR3 protein. The table includes 150,000 to 250,000 distinct CDR3 sequences, 90% to 95% detected once. The TEMRA cells underwent FACS enrichment, while the CD8+ and CD4+ T cells underwent negative isolation. Germline lookup yields CDR1 MNHEY and CDR2 SVGAGI. The CDR3 is 15 residues long. The V segment lost 7 bases and the J segment 6 bases; nucleotides outside the gene matches: 9.

The sample comprised CD4+ T cells from PBMCs. V and J are TRBV6-5 and TRBJ1-6, with 7 bases aligning to TRBD1. The sequence derives from a human donor with multiple sclerosis. The CDR3 bases are TGTGCCAGCACCCGACAGGGTTTAAGTAATTCACCCCTCCACTTT. Its translation: CASTRQGLSNSPLHF.